This T cell receptor (beta chain) was identified during a study of shared clonotypes between healthy human individuals. At the deep level, the assay was run. Per the authors' pipeline: Filtering differed since immunoSEQ provided only junctions, with no quality scores. Sequencing used immunoSEQ multiplex PCR; TCRdb keeps in-frame clones, though not all of them. V and J calls and clone size are as listed in that table; D and trimming were resolved from the DNA. Of around 700,000 clones in the sample, more than 70% are singletons; the top ten hold 1.8%. Germline V gene sequence: CDR1 SNHLY, CDR2 FYNNEI. This CDR3 contains 12 residues. V lost 6 bases to trimming and J lost 4 bases, with 10 bases between them.

Specimen: memory CD4+ T cells sorted from blood. As for subset: CD45RA-negative fraction. This chain uses TRBV2 with TRBJ2-7, with no clear D. The source is a woman aged 25 to 39 in good health. The CDR3 bases are TGTGCCAGCAGAACCGACATTTACGAGCAGTACTTC. Protein product: CASRTDIYEQYF.